This TCR beta chain was retrieved from a study of blood T cell repertoires in COVID-19. Study information: There were acute and convalescent COVID-19 samples, and they came from the United States, Italy and Spain. From T cells, B-cell-depleted T cells, or PBMCs came the material, which was cDNA or gDNA.

Methods used by the authors: Estimation of nucleated cell counts relied on the amplification of reference gene primers. TCRdb's table, derived via immunoSEQ multiplex PCR, lists solely in-frame clones and lacks some. D and trimming were read from the DNA, whereas the V and J calls and clone size are those reported in that table. This sample yields roughly 120,000 clones, of which less than 75% are seen a single time; approximately 0.86% belongs to the top ten. V shed 1 base and J shed 9 bases, with 7 bases lying between them. Per the germline V gene, CDR1 is MGHRA and CDR2 is YSYEKL. The CDR3 is 12 amino acids.

The V call is TRBV4-1, the J call TRBJ1-5; possible D gene TRBD1, 5 bases. The sequencing input was peripheral blood. This TCR derives from a human donor with acute or convalescent COVID-19. The donor label of this sample is uncertain. The CDR3 region is CASSQVGGPQHF. The CDR3 DNA follows: TGCGCCAGCAGCCAAGTGGGGGGGCCCCAGCATTTT.